This T cell receptor beta chain was retrieved from a study of T cell responses to AZD1222 COVID-19 vaccine. Study details: Second doses at about 4 or about 12 weeks were pooled.

Study-level points and caveats: A rise in Spike-specific TCR breadth and depth followed two AZD1222 doses. As reported, nearly half of all spike-specific TCRs target variant regions that are unmutated. Repertoires were obtained only post-peak T cell response.

About this clone itself: What it recognizes is unknown.

Germline CDR1 is LNHDA and CDR2 is SQIVND (reference sequence). The CDR3 is made up of 15 amino acids. The V and J ends lost 5 bases and 0 bases, in that order; junction bases with no gene match: 4. Clones were sequenced by immunoSEQ multiplex PCR, and TCRdb holds only the in-frame ones, with some missing. The repertoire has about 120,000 clones, approximately 85% of them found once; the top ten carry approximately 8.5%. The sequence came from an adult in good health. V usage is TRBV19 and J usage is TRBJ1-2, with 9 bases matching TRBD1. The source was peripheral blood, collected on day 0 of AZD1222 vaccination. The CDR3 DNA reads as TGTGCCAGTAGTCTCCGGGACAGGGCTAACTATGGCTACACCTTC. Translated: CASSLRDRANYGYTF.